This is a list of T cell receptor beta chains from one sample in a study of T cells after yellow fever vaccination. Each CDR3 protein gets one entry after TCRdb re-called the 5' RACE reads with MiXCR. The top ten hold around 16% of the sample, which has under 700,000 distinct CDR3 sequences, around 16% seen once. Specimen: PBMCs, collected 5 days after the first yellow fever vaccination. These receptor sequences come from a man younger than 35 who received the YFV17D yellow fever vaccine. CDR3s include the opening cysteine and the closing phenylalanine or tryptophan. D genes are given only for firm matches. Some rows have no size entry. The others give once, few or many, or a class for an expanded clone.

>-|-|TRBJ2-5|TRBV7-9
TGTGCCAGCAGCTTCACAGGGAGCGAGACCCAGTACTTC
CASSFTGSETQYF
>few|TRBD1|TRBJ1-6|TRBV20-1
TGCAGTGCTAGAACCGGGACAGATTATTCACCCCTCCACTTT
CSARTGTDYSPLHF
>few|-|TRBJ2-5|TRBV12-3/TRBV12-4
TGTGCCAGCAGTTTTTACAGGCAAGAGACCCAGTACTTC
CASSFYRQETQYF
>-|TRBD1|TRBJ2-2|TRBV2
TGTGCCAGCAGTGGAGACAGGGGAGCCGGGGAGCTGTTTTTT
CASSGDRGAGELFF
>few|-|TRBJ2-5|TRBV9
TGTGCCAGCACCTTCGGCCTAGACGGGGAGACCCAGTACTTC
CASTFGLDGETQYF
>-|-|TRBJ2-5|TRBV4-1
TGCGCCAGCAGCCAAGTTCCAGGGAGAGAGACCCAGTACTTC
CASSQVPGRETQYF
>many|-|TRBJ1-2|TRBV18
TGTGCCAGCTCGCCCGGACGATTAAGTGGCTACACCTTC
CASSPGRLSGYTF
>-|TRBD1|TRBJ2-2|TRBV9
TGTGCCAGCAGCGAGGGTCCCCGACAGGGGGCATCCGGGGAGCTGTTTTTT
CASSEGPRQGASGELFF
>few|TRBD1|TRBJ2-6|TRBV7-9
TGTGCCAGCAGCTTAGGGACAGGGGTCTCTGGGGCCAACGTCCTGACTTTC
CASSLGTGVSGANVLTF
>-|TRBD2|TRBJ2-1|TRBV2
TGTGCCAGCAGTGATCTAGGGGAGCCGGGACTAGCGGGTGACAATGAGCAGTTCTTC
CASSDLGEPGLAGDNEQFF
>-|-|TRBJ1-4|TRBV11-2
TGTGCCAGCAGCTCAGTTCGGGGGACTAATGAAAAACTGTTTTTT
CASSSVRGTNEKLFF
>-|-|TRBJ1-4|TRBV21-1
TGTGCCAGCAGCAAAGAGGATCGGCCGCTGAATGAAAAACTGTTTTTT
CASSKEDRPLNEKLFF
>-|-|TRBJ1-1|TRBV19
TGTGCCAGTGGGGGACGTCTAGGTACTGAAGCTTTCTTT
CASGGRLGTEAFF
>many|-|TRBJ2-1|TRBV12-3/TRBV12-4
TGTGCCAGCAGGGGACACTCCTCCTACAATGAGCAGTTCTTC
CASRGHSSYNEQFF
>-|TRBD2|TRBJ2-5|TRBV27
TGTGCCAGCAGTCCGTGGAATAGCGGGGGGTACGAGACCCAGTACTTC
CASSPWNSGGYETQYF
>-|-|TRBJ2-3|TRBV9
TGTGCCAGCAGCGTCCAGGCCCTCACAGATACGCAGTATTTT
CASSVQALTDTQYF
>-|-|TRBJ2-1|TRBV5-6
TGTGCCAGCAGCTTTCCAGGAGTAGCAGGTCAAGGTTCGCAGTTCTTC
CASSFPGVAGQGSQFF
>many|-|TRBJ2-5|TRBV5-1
TGCGCCAGCAGCGCTTCGCGGGACTCCTGGGGGGAGACCCAGTACTTC
CASSASRDSWGETQYF
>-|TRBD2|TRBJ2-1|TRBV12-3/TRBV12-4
TGTGCCAGCATGGCGGGGGGGCTTGGGCTCTACAATGAGCAGTTCTTC
CASMAGGLGLYNEQFF
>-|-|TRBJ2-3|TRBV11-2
TGTGCCAGCAGCTTATTCTCTAGCTGGGGCCCACACACAGATACGCAGTATTTT
CASSLFSSWGPHTDTQYF
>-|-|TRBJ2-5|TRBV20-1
TGCAGTGCTAGAGTGCCAAGGGCAGAGACCCAGTACTTC
CSARVPRAETQYF
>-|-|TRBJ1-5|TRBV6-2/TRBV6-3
TGTGCCAGCAGTTTGGCCAGACAATCCCAGCCCCAGCATTTT
CASSLARQSQPQHF
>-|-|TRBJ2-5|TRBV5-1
TGCGCCAGCAGCTTGTTTCTCGGTAGCGGTAGAGAGACCCAGTACTTC
CASSLFLGSGRETQYF
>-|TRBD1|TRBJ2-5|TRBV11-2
TGTGCCAGCAGCCGAATCCCCTCAGGCTGGGACAGGGGGGCGAGTCAAGAGACCCAGTACTTC
CASSRIPSGWDRGASQETQYF
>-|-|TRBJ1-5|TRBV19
TGTGCCAGTAAGGACACGTATCAGCCCCAGCATTTT
CASKDTYQPQHF
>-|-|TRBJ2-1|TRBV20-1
TGCAGTGCTAGAGTCTTCTTGTTACTAGGGTATGAGCAGTTCTTC
CSARVFLLLGYEQFF
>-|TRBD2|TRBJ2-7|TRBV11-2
TGTGCCAGCAGCACGGGACTAGCGGGGGGAGAGCAGTACTTC
CASSTGLAGGEQYF
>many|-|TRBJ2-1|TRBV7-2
TGTGCCAGCAGCTTCCGTACTCGGCAAAGTGAGCAGTTCTTC
CASSFRTRQSEQFF